This T cell receptor (beta chain) is drawn from a study of blood T cell repertoires in COVID-19. Study overall: T cells, B-cell-depleted T cells, or PBMCs provided the cDNA or gDNA that served as material.

Germline V lookup: CDR1 SGHAT, CDR2 FQNNGV. J was trimmed by 7 bases and V by 4 bases; bases with no gene match: 9. CDR3 length equals 16 residues. TCRdb's table, derived via immunoSEQ multiplex PCR, lists solely in-frame clones and lacks some. The sample lists over 110,000 clones; approximately 88% were seen once. The genes are TRBV11-2 and TRBJ1-6; the match to TRBD1 covers 8 bases. Sequenced: peripheral blood. This receptor was taken from a human donor in a cohort sampled during active COVID-19. CDR3 in amino acids: CASSSRQGARNSPLHF. CDR3 DNA sequence: TGTGCCAGCAGCTCCAGGCAGGGGGCGAGGAATTCACCCCTCCACTTT.